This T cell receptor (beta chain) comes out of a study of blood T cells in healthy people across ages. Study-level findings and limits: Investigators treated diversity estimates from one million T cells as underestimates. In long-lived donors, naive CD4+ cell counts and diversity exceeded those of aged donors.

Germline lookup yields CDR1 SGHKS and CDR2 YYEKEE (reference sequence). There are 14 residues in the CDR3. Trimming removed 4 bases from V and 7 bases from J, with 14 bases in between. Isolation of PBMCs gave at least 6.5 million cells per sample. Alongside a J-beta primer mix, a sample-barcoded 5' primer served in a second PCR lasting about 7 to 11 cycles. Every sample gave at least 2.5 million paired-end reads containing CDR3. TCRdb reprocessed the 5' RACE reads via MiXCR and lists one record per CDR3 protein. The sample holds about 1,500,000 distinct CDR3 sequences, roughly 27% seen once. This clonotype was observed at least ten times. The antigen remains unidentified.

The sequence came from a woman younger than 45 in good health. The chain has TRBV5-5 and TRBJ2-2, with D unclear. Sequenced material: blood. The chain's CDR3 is CASSPNWAGGELFF. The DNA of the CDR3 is TGTGCCAGCAGCCCTAATTGGGCCGGCGGGGAGCTGTTTTTT.